This section outlines one T cell receptor beta chain sequence together with its context. The length of the CDR3 is 12 residues. The V gene's germline CDR1 is DFQATT and CDR2 SNEGSKA (reference sequence). This specimen belongs to a study of T cells expressing NK-cell markers. It was by 5'RACE template switching with UMIs that TCR beta cDNA was made. TCRdb reprocessed the 5' RACE reads and reports one entry per CDR3 protein, with no DNA. The sample table sets out 250,000 or so distinct CDR3 sequences. This receptor was taken from a woman aged 18-69 years in good health. This sequence joins TRBV20-1 and TRBJ2-4. Sequenced input: blood T cells: a sorted CD56 or NKG2C T cell subset, CD4+ or CD8+ T cells, or bulk PBMC T cells (not recorded which). The CDR3 sequence: CSAILSAGSQYF.